The present entry profiles one T cell receptor beta chain with its context. The sample comes from a study of Ad26.COV2.S vaccination and SARS-CoV-2 variants. About the research overall: Ad26.COV2.S shots went into the muscle once or twice, 56 days apart.

Treatment: roughly 18 received Ad26.COV2.S at low or high dose, single or two shots; five or six received placebo; per-sample allocation not given. The investigators took samples on day 63 after the first vaccine or placebo injection. The study used a vaccine consisting of an Ad26 vector that expressed Wuhan-strain SARS-CoV-2 spike. From germline, CDR1 is SGHTA and CDR2 FQGNSA. V was clipped by 2 bases and J by 0 bases; unmatched bases: 11. The CDR3 spans 19 residues. Clones were sequenced by immunoSEQ multiplex PCR, and TCRdb holds only the in-frame ones, with some missing. Here the sample spans about 480,000 clones, 87% being singletons.

The receptor was derived from a person between 18 and 59 years old who received the Ad26.COV2.S COVID-19 vaccine or a placebo. The rearrangement links TRBV7-2 to TRBJ1-5; 9 nucleotides line up with TRBD1. Sequenced material: peripheral blood, taken in a trial of Ad26.COV2.S vaccine versus placebo. CDR3 sequence reads: CASSLWGAGQGLSNQPQHF. CDR3 sequence (DNA): TGTGCCAGCAGCTTATGGGGGGCGGGACAGGGCCTTAGCAATCAGCCCCAGCATTTT.